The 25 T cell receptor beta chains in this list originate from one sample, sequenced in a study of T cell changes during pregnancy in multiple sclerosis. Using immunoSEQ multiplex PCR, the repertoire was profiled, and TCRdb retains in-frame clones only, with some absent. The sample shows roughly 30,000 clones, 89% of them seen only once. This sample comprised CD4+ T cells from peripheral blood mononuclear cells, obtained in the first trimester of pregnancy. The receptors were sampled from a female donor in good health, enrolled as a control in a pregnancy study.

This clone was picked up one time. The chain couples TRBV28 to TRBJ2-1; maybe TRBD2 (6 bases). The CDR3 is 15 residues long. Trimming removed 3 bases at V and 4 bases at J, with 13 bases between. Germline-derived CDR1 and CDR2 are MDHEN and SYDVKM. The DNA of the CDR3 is TGTGCCAGCAGTTTTTTGGGGGAGGCGTACAATGAGCAGTTCTTC. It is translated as CASSFLGEAYNEQFF.

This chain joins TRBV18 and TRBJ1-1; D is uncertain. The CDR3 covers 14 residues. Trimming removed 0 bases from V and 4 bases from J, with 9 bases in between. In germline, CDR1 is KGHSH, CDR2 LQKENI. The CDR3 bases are TGTGCCAGCTCACCACCGCAAAGCGGCACTGAAGCTTTCTTT. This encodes CASSPPQSGTEAFF.

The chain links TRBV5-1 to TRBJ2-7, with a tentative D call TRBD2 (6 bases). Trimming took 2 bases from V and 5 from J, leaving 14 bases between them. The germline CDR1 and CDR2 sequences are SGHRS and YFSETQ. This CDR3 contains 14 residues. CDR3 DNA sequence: TGCGCCAGCAGCTTCGCGGGATATGTAGACGAGCAGTACTTC. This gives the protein CASSFAGYVDEQYF.

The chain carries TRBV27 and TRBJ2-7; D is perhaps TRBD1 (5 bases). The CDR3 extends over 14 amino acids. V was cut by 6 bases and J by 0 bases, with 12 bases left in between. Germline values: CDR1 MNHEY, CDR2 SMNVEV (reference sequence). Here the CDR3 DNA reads TGTGCCAGCAGCCAAAGGGGCTTCTCCTACGAGCAGTACTTC. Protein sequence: CASSQRGFSYEQYF.

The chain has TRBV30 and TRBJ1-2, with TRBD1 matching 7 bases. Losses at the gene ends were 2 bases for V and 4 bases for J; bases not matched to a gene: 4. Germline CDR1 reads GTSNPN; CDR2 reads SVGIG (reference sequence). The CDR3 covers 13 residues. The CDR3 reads CAWSPTGTYGYTF. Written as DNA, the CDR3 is TGTGCCTGGAGTCCGACAGGGACCTATGGCTACACCTTC.

CDR3 nucleotides: TGCGCCAGCAGCTTGGGAAGTAGCGGGAGCAATGAGCAGTTCTTC. Protein sequence: CASSLGSSGSNEQFF. The chain recombines TRBV5-1 with TRBJ2-1; 9 bases agree with TRBD2. This CDR3 region has 15 residues. Unmatched junction bases numbered 4, after V lost 0 bases and J lost 6 bases. Germline V lookup: CDR1 SGHRS, CDR2 YFSETQ.

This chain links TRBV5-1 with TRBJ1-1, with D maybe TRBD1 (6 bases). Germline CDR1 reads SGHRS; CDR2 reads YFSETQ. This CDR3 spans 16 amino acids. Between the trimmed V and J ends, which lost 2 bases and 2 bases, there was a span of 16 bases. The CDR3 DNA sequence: TGCGCCAGCAGCTTCTCCCCGGGACAAAGAAACACTGAAGCTTTCTTT. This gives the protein CASSFSPGQRNTEAFF.

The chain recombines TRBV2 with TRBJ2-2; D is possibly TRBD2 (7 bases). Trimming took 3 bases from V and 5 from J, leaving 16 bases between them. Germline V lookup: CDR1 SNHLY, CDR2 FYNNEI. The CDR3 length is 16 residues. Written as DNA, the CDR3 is TGTGCCAGCAGTGATTTGGGGGGGGCCGGAACCGGGGAGCTGTTTTTT. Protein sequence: CASSDLGGAGTGELFF.

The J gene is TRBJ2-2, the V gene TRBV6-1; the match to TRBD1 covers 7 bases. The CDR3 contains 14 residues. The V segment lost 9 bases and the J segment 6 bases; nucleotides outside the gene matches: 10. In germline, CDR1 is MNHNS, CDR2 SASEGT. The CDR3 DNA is TGTGCCAGTACCCTCGAGGGGGCGGCCGGGGAGCTGTTTTTT. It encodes CASTLEGAAGELFF.

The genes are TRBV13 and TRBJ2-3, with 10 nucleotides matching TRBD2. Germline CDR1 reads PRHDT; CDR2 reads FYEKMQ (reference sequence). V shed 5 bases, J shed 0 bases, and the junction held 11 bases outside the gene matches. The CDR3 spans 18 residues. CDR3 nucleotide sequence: TGTGCCAGCAGCCCAACCGTTAGCGGGGGGCCTAGCACAGATACGCAGTATTTT. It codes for CASSPTVSGGPSTDTQYF.

CDR3 DNA: TGTGCCAGCACTGGGGGGGGAGTGGTAAAGGGAACCTACGAGCAGTACTTC. This gives the protein CASTGGGVVKGTYEQYF. The chain couples TRBV21-1 to TRBJ2-7; TRBD2, as called in the table, went unchecked against the DNA. TRBV21-1 is deemed a pseudogene. This CDR3 spans 17 amino acids.

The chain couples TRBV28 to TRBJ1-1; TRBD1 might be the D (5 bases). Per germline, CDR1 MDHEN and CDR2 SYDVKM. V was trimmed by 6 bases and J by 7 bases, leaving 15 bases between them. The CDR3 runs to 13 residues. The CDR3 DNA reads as TGTGCCAGCAGCCTAGGGGTAACCGATGAAGCTTTCTTT. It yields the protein CASSLGVTDEAFF.

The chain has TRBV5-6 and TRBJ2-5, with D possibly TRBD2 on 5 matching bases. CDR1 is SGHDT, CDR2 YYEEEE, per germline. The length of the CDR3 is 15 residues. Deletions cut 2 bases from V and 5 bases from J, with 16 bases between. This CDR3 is CASSFVKDQRETQYF. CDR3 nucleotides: TGTGCCAGCAGCTTCGTTAAGGACCAGCGGGAGACCCAGTACTTC.

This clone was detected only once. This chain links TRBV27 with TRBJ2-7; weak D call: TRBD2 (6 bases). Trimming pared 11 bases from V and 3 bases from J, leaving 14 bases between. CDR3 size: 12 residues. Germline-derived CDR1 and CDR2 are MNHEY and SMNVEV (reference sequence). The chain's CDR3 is CARERPLYEQYF. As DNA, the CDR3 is TGTGCCCGGGAGAGACCCCTCTACGAGCAGTACTTC.

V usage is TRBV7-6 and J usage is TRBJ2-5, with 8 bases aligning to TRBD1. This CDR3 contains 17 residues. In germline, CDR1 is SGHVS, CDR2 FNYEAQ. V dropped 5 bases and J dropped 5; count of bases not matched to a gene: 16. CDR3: CASSVTPSQGAGETQYF. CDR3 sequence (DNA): TGTGCCAGCAGCGTAACCCCAAGCCAGGGGGCAGGGGAGACCCAGTACTTC. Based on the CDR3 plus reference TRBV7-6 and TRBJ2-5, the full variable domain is GAGVSQSPRYKVTKRGQDVALRCDPISGHVSLYWYRQALGQGPEFLTYFNYEAQQDKSGLPNDRFSAERPEGSISTLTIQRTEQRDSAMYRCASSVTPSQGAGETQYFGPGTRLLVL.

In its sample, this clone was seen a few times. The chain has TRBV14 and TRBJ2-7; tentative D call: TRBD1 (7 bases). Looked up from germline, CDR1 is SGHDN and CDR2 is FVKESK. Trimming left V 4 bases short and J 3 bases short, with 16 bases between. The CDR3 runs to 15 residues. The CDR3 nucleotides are TGTGCCAGCAGCCGGGGGGACAGAACGGTCTACGAGCAGTACTTC. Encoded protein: CASSRGDRTVYEQYF.

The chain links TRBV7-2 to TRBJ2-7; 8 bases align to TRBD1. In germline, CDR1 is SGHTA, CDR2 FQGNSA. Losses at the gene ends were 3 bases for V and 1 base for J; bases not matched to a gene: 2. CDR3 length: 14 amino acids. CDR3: CASSFQGASYEQYF. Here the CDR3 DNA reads TGTGCCAGCAGCTTCCAGGGGGCGTCCTACGAGCAGTACTTC. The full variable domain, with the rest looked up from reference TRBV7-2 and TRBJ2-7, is GAGVSQSPSNKVTEKGKDVELRCDPISGHTALYWYRQSLGQGLEFLIYFQGNSAPDKSGLPSDRFSAERTGGSVSTLTIQRTQQEDSAVYLCASSFQGASYEQYFGPGTRLTVT.

The CDR3, as DNA: TGTGCCAGCAGCTTAGGTTCTAGGCGAGGGAAAGAGACCCAGTACTTC. Amino acid sequence: CASSLGSRRGKETQYF. The chain has TRBV11-2 and TRBJ2-5; tentatively, D is TRBD2 (5 bases). This CDR3 region has 16 residues. Trimming cost V 1 base and J 3 bases, with 15 bases left between them. CDR1 and CDR2 from the germline V gene are SGHAT and FQNNGV.

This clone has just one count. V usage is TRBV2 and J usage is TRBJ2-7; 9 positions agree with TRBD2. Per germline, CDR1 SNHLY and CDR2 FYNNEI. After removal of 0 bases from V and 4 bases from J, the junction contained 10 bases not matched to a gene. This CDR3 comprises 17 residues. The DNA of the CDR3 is TGTGCCAGCAGTGAAGCGCTCTTAGCGGGGGCGGGATACGAGCAGTACTTC. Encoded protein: CASSEALLAGAGYEQYF.

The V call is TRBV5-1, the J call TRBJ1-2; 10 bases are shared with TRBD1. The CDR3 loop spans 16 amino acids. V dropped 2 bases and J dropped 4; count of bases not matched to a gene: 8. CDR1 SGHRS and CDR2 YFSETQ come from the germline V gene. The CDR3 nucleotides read TGCGCCAGCAGCTTTCCGGGACAGGGGAACGCCTATGGCTACACCTTC. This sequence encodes CASSFPGQGNAYGYTF.

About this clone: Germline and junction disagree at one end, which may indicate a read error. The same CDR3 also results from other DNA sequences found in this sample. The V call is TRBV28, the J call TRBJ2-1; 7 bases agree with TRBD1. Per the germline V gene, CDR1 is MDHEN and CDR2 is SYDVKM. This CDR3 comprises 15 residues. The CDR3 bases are TGTGCCAGCAGTTCCCCCCGACAGGGAAGGAATGAACAGTTCTTC. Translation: CASSSPRQGRNEQFF.

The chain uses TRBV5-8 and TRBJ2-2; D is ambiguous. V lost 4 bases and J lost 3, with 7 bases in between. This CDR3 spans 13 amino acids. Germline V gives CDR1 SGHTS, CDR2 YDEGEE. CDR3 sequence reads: CASSLDYTGELFF. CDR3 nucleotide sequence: TGTGCCAGCAGCCTAGACTACACCGGGGAGCTGTTTTTT.

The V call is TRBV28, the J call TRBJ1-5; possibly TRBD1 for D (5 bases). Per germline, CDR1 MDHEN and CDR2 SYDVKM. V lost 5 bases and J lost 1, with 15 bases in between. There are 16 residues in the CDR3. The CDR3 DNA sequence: TGTGCCAGCAGTACCCCCGGCAGGGAAAGCAATCAGCCCCAGCATTTT. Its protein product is CASSTPGRESNQPQHF.

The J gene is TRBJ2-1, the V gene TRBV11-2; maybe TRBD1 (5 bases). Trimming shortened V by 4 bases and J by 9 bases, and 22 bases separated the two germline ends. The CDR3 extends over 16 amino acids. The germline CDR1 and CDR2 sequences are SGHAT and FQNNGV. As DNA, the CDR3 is TGTGCCAGCAGCTCGGAGTTTGGCAGGGCGTCGGGTGAGCAGTTCTTC. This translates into CASSSEFGRASGEQFF.

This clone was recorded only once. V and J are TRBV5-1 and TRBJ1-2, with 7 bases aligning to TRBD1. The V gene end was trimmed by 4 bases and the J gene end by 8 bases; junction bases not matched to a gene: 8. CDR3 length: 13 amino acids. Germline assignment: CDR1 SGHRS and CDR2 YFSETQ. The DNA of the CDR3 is TGCGCCAGCAGCGGGACAGTCAGCGGAGGCTACACCTTC. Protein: CASSGTVSGGYTF.